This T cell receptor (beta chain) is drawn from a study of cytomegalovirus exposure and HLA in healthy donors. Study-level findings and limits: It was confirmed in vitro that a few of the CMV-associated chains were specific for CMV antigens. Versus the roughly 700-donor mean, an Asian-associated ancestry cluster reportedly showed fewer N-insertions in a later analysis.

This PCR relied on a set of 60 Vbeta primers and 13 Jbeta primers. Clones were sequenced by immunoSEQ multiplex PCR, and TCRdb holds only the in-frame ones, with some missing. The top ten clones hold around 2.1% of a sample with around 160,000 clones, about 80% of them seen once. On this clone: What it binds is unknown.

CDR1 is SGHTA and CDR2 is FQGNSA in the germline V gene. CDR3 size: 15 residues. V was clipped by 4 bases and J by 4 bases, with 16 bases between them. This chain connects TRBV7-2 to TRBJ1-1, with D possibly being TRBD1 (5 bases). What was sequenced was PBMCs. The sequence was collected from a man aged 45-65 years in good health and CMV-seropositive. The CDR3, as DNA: TGTGCCAGCAGCTCAGGGCCCCATCGCGGCACTGAAGCTTTCTTT. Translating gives CASSSGPHRGTEAFF. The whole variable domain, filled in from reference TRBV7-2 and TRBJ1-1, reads GAGVSQSPSNKVTEKGKDVELRCDPISGHTALYWYRQSLGQGLEFLIYFQGNSAPDKSGLPSDRFSAERTGGSVSTLTIQRTQQEDSAVYLCASSSGPHRGTEAFFGQGTRLTVV.